Detailed here is one TCR beta chain. Authors' analysis steps: For nucleated cells, counts were estimated from reference gene primer amplification. The method was immunoSEQ multiplex PCR; TCRdb's version includes in-frame clones alone and lacks a portion of them. V and J calls and clone size are as listed in that table; D and trimming were resolved from the DNA. The sample gives 45,000 to 50,000 clones, around 80% of which show up once; roughly 8% is in the top ten. These data originate in a study of blood T cell repertoires in COVID-19. Sequenced sample: peripheral blood. The sequence was obtained from a man older than 75 in a cohort sampled during active COVID-19.

The DNA of the CDR3 is TGTGCCACCAGTACGCCTAGCGGGGGGGCCGCCAATGAGCAGTTCTTC. Encoded protein: CATSTPSGGAANEQFF. The genes are TRBV24-1 and TRBJ2-1; 12 bases are shared with TRBD2. Germline trimming cut 6 bases from V and 6 bases from J; bases unmatched to any gene: 8. CDR1 and CDR2 from the germline V gene are KGHDR and SFDVKD. The CDR3 consists of 16 residues.